These 8 T cell receptor beta chains originate from one sample sequenced in a study of blood T cell repertoires in COVID-19. Clones were sequenced by immunoSEQ multiplex PCR, and TCRdb holds only the in-frame ones, with some missing. This sample has some 240,000 clones, with approximately 90% found just once. The sample comprised peripheral blood. The receptors stem from a man aged 60 to 69 with COVID-19, enrolled during active disease.

CDR3 sequence: CASSISGNTDTQYF. The DNA for the CDR3 is TGTGCCAGTAGTATCTCGGGAAACACAGATACGCAGTATTTT. The chain couples TRBV19 to TRBJ2-3, with D tentatively TRBD2 (5 bases). The CDR3 length is 14 residues. From germline, CDR1 is LNHDA and CDR2 SQIVND (reference sequence). The ends were cut back, 3 bases at V and 2 bases at J, with 9 bases in the middle.

This clone came up once. This chain uses TRBV12-3 or TRBV12-4 with TRBJ2-7, with TRBD1 identical over 7 bases. J gave up 3 bases and V 4 bases, and 3 bases lay outside the gene matches. The CDR3 runs to 13 residues. The CDR3 nucleotides are TGTGCCAGCAGTTCGAACAGGGGCTACGAGCAGTACTTC. It encodes CASSSNRGYEQYF.

The chain combines TRBV4-1 with TRBJ1-2; D might be TRBD1 (6 bases). The CDR3 sequence is 16 residues long. Between the trimmed V and J ends, which lost 0 bases and 4 bases, there was a span of 15 bases. Germline assignment: CDR1 MGHRA and CDR2 YSYEKL. The CDR3 coding sequence is TGCGCCAGCAGCCAAGATTTTACAGGGACCCCCTATGGCTACACCTTC. Translation gives CASSQDFTGTPYGYTF.

This chain uses TRBV28 with TRBJ2-7, with a weak D call TRBD2 (6 bases). The germline gives CDR1 MDHEN, CDR2 SYDVKM. The CDR3 runs 15 residues. Trimming left V 6 bases short and J 2 bases short, with 17 bases between. CDR3 amino acids: CASRLREQRTYEQYF. In DNA, the CDR3 is TGTGCCAGCAGACTACGGGAGCAGAGAACCTACGAGCAGTACTTC.

The V gene is TRBV16, the J gene TRBJ2-3; the D is unclear. The CDR3 runs to 14 residues. Trimming removed 4 bases at V and 3 bases at J, with 11 bases between. Germline CDR1 KGHSY, CDR2 FQNENV. CDR3 DNA sequence: TGTGCCAGCAGCCCTGCGTCCGGTACAGATACGCAGTATTTT. Translated: CASSPASGTDTQYF.

This sequence joins TRBV3-1 (or the pseudogene TRBV3-2) and TRBJ2-7, with a weak D call TRBD1 (5 bases). CDR3 length: 13 amino acids. The germline V and J ends were trimmed by 3 bases and 1 base, with 7 bases remaining between them. CDR1 is LGHDT, CDR2 YNNKEL, per germline (reference sequence). The CDR3: CASSQGPSYEQYF. The CDR3 bases are TGTGCCAGCAGCCAGGGGCCTTCCTACGAGCAGTACTTC.

The V and J genes are TRBV21-1 and TRBJ2-6; the DNA was not compared with TRBD2, the D call given in the table. TRBV21-1 is given as a pseudogene. The CDR3 has 23 residues. CDR3 amino acids: CASSSPRGRRTSGSPPGANVLTF. CDR3 DNA: TGTGCCAGCAGCAGCCCAAGGGGCCGGAGGACTAGCGGGAGTCCACCTGGGGCCAACGTCCTGACTTTC.

The V gene is TRBV4-1, the J gene TRBJ2-1; D possibly corresponds to TRBD2 (5 bases). This CDR3 comprises 18 residues. Germline V CDR1 and CDR2: MGHRA, YSYEKL. V was clipped by 0 bases and J by 2 bases, with 17 bases between them. DNA for the CDR3: TGCGCCAGCAGCCAAGAAGTCAGCGGCCGAAAGGCCTACAATGAGCAGTTCTTC. Translating it yields CASSQEVSGRKAYNEQFF.